The clone carrying this T cell receptor beta chain came up a few times. Sequencing used immunoSEQ multiplex PCR; TCRdb keeps in-frame clones, though not all of them. The sample records over 300,000 clones, roughly 91% being singletons. These data belong to a study of shared clonotypes between healthy human individuals. Overall study context: Three plates were used per donor for CD4 naive, three for CD4 memory, two for CD8 naive and one for CD8 memory.

CDR3 size: 16 residues. Per the germline V gene, CDR1 is SGHDN and CDR2 is FVKESK. Trimming took 4 bases from V and 8 from J; bases not matched to a gene: 7. In CD8 memory, CD45RO+ cells were put together with CCR7-negative CD45RA+ TemRA cells. The genes are TRBV14 and TRBJ1-6; 11 bases align to TRBD1. The material sequenced was memory CD8+ T cells sorted from blood. Subset here: CD45RO+ cells pooled with CCR7-negative TemRA cells. The clonotype was recovered from a man between 18 and 29 years old in good health. CDR3 sequence: CASSLGPGQGDSPLHF. Written as DNA, the CDR3 is TGTGCCAGCAGCCTAGGACCGGGACAGGGGGATTCACCCCTCCACTTT.